This T cell receptor (beta chain) came from a study of blood T cell repertoires in COVID-19. On the study more broadly: Both acute and convalescent COVID-19 samples were obtained from the United States, Italy and Spain. The analysed material was cDNA or gDNA that came from T cells, B-cell-depleted T cells, or PBMCs.

Clones were sequenced by immunoSEQ multiplex PCR, and TCRdb holds only the in-frame ones, with some missing. This table holds about 99,000 clones, roughly 89% found once. The V end was cut by 3 bases, the J end by 1 base, with 11 bases between. CDR1 and CDR2 from the germline V gene are LNHDA and SQIVND (reference sequence). The CDR3 has 15 residues. The TCR was taken from an older man with active or convalescent COVID-19. Input material: peripheral blood. V usage is TRBV19 and J usage is TRBJ2-3, with D maybe TRBD1 (6 bases). CDR3 region: CASSIGGMGTDTQYF. The CDR3 coding sequence is TGTGCCAGTAGTATTGGGGGCATGGGCACAGATACGCAGTATTTT. The variable domain in full, completed from reference TRBV19 and TRBJ2-3, reads DGGITQSPKYLFRKEGQNVTLSCEQNLNHDAMYWYRQDPGQGLRLIYYSQIVNDFQKGDIAEGYSVSREKKESFPLTVTSAQKNPTAFYLCASSIGGMGTDTQYFGPGTRLTVL.